This TCR beta chain was recovered during a study of OX40 agonist ivuxolimab in advanced cancers. Overall study: Mean age approximately 61 years, range roughly 23 to 79; 82.7% male.

Assay used: immunoSEQ multiplex PCR; TCRdb lists only in-frame clones, some missing. The sample holds around 71,000 clones; roughly 80% are singletons and the top ten take about 5.7%. The germline V gene encodes CDR1 SGHKS and CDR2 YYEKEE (reference sequence). The CDR3 has 18 residues. V lost 3 bases to trimming and J lost 8 bases, with 26 bases between them. Material: CD4+ or CD8+ T cells sorted from blood, obtained in a trial of the OX40 agonist ivuxolimab. This TCR was sampled from an adult with an advanced solid tumor such as melanoma, head and neck, liver or kidney cancer. The chain recombines TRBV5-5 with TRBJ2-2; D is possibly TRBD2 (5 bases). CDR3 amino acids: CASSSKSGDRLRTGELFF. The CDR3, as DNA: TGTGCCAGCAGCTCCAAAAGCGGTGATCGGTTACGGACTGGGGAGCTGTTTTTT.